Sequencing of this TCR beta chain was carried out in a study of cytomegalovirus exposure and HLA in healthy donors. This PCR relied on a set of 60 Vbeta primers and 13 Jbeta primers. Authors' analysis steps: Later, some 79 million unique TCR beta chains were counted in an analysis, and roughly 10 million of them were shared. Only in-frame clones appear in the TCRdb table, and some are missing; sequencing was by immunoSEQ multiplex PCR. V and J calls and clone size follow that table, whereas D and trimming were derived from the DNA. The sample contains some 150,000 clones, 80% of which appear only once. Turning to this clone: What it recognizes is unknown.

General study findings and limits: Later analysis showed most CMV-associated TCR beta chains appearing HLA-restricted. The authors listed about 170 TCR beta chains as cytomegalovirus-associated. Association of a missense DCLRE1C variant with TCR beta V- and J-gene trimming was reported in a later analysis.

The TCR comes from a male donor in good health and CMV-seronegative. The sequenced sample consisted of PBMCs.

The CDR3 sequence: CASSATGGAVNEQFF. In DNA form, the CDR3 reads TGTGCCAGCAGCGCCACCGGGGGGGCCGTTAATGAGCAGTTCTTC. The V gene is TRBV5-6, the J gene TRBJ2-1; 8 bases map to TRBD2. Germline lookup yields CDR1 SGHDT and CDR2 YYEEEE. Trimming at V came to 4 bases and at J to 7 bases, leaving 10 bases not matched to a gene. The CDR3 is 15 amino acids. Based on the CDR3 plus reference TRBV5-6 and TRBJ2-1, the full variable domain is DAGVTQSPTHLIKTRGQQVTLRCSPKSGHDTVSWYQQALGQGPQFIFQYYEEEERQRGNFPDRFSGHQFPNYSSELNVNALLLGDSALYLCASSATGGAVNEQFFGPGTRLTVL.